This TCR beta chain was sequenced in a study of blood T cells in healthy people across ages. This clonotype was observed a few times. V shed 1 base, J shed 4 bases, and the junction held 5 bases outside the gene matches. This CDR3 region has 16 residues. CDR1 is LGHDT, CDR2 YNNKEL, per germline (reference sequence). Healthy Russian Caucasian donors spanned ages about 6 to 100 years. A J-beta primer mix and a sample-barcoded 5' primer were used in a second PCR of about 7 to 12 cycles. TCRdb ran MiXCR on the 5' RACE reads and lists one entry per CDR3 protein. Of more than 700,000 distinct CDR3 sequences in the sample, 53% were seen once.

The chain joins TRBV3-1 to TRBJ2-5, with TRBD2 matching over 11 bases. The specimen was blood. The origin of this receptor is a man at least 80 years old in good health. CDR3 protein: CASSQATSGRGETQYF. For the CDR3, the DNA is TGTGCCAGCAGCCAAGCCACTAGCGGGAGAGGAGAGACCCAGTACTTC.